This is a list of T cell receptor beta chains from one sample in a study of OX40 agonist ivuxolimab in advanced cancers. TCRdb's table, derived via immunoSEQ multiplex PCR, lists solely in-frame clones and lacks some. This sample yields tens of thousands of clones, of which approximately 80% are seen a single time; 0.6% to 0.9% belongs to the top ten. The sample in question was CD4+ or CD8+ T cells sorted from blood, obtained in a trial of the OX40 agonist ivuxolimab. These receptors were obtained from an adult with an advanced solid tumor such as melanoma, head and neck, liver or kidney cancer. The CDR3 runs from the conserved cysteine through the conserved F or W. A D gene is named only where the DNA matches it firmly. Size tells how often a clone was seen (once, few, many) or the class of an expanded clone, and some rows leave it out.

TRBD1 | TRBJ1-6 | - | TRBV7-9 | TGTGCCAGCAGCTTAAGCGGACAGGGATATTCACCCCTCCACTTT | CASSLSGQGYSPLHF
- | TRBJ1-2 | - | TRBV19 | TGTGCCAGTAGTATCCGCAGGGCAGCTGGCTACACCTTC | CASSIRRAAGYTF
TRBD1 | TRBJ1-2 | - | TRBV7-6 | TGTGCCAGCAGCTTAGCCGACAGGGGCTATGGCTACACCTTC | CASSLADRGYGYTF
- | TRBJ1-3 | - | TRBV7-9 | TGTGCCAGCAGCTCCCAGCCCCTGGACTCTGGAAACACCATATATTTT | CASSSQPLDSGNTIYF
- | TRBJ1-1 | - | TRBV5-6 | TGTGCCAGCAGCTCCGGGTGGGGAGGGAGCACTGAAGCTTTCTTT | CASSSGWGGSTEAFF
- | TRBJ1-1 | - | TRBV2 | TGTGCCAGCAGTTTCTTGGGGCCGAACACTGAAGCTTTCTTT | CASSFLGPNTEAFF
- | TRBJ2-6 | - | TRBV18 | TGTGCCAGCTCACCGGGACCGTCCTCTGGGGCCAACGTCCTGACTTTC | CASSPGPSSGANVLTF
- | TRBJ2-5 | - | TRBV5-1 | TGCGCCAGCAGCTTGGTTGGGACGGGGACCCAGTACTTC | CASSLVGTGTQYF
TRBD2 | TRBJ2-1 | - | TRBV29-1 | TGCAGCGTTCCCACCCTAGCGGGGACCTCCTACAATGAGCAGTTCTTC | CSVPTLAGTSYNEQFF
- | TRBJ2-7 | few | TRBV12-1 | TGTGCCAGCAGCTCTTGGGGGCTCGCGGAGCAGTACTTC | CASSSWGLAEQYF
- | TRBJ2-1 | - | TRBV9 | TGTGCCAGCAGCGGGGACGTTCGGGACAATGAGCAGTTCTTC | CASSGDVRDNEQFF
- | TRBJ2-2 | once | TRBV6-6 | TGTGCCGGTCGGACGAACACCGGGGAGCTGTTTTTT | CAGRTNTGELFF
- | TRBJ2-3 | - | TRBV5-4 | TGTGCCAGCAGCTTGTTGGTGGGGGGTCCCACAGATACGCAGTATTTT | CASSLLVGGPTDTQYF
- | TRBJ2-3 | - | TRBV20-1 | TGCAGTGCAAATAGACCAGATACGCAGTATTTT | CSANRPDTQYF
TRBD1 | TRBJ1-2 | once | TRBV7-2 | TGTGCCAGCAGCTTAGTAGCAGGGGGTGACTATGGCTACACCTTC | CASSLVAGGDYGYTF
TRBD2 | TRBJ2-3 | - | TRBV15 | TGTGCCACCAGCAGAGCCCTAGCGGGTACGCAGTATTTT | CATSRALAGTQYF
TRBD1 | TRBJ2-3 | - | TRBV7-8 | TGTGCCAGCAACCCGGGACAGTCAGATACGCAGTATTTT | CASNPGQSDTQYF
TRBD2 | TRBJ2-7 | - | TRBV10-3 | TGTGCCATCAGTGCAGCGGGGCGGAGTTTCAGCTACGAGCAGTACTTC | CAISAAGRSFSYEQYF
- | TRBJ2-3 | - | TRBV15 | TGTGCCACCAGCAGAGATTCCAGCGGCCCGACGGAAGATACGCAGTATTTT | CATSRDSSGPTEDTQYF
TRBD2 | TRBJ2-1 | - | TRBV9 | TGTGCCAGCAGCGTGACTAGCGGGGTTGAGCAGTTCTTC | CASSVTSGVEQFF
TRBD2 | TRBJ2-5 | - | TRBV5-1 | TGCGCCAGCAGTCGTCGCAGGGGACTAGCGGGGGCTCAAGAGACCCAGTACTTC | CASSRRRGLAGAQETQYF
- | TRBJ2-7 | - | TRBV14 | TGTGCCAGCAGCCAACAAGGAACCCTAGCCTACGAGCAGTACTTC | CASSQQGTLAYEQYF
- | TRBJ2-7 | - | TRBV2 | TGTGCCAGCAGTGTGGACGGTTACGAGCAGTACTTC | CASSVDGYEQYF
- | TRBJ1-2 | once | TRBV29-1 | TGCAGCGTTGAGGAGAGTTGGGGAACCTATGGCTACACCTTC | CSVEESWGTYGYTF
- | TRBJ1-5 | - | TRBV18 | TGTGCCAGCTCACCACTCAGCTTCAATCAGCCCCAGCATTTT | CASSPLSFNQPQHF
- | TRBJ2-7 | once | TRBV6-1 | TGTGCCAGCGCGGCAGGGTCTCTCTACGAGCAGTACTTC | CASAAGSLYEQYF
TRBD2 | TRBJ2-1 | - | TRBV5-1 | TGCGCCAGCAGCTTCCGGACTAGCGGGGAGAAGGCTGAGCAGTTCTTC | CASSFRTSGEKAEQFF
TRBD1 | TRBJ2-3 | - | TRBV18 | TGTGCCAGCTCACAACAGGGGGCAGGAGATACGCAGTATTTT | CASSQQGAGDTQYF
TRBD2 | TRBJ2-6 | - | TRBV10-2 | TGCGCCAGCCGGGAGGGGGCTGGGGCCAACGTCCTGACTTTC | CASREGAGANVLTF
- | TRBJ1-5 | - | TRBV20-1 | TGCAGTGCTAGGGGGGGCCAGCCCCAGCATTTT | CSARGGQPQHF
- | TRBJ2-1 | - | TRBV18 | TGTGCCAGCTCACTTGACGGGACCTCCTACAATGAGCAGTTCTTC | CASSLDGTSYNEQFF
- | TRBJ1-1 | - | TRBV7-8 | TGTGCCAGCAGCTTAGTCCCCCCAGGGGAGTATAGGAGCACTGAAGCTTTCTTT | CASSLVPPGEYRSTEAFF
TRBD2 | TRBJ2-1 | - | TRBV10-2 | TGCGCCAGCAGTGAAAGCTGGACGGGGGGGCGGAACAATGAGCAGTTCTTC | CASSESWTGGRNNEQFF
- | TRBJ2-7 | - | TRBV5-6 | TGTGCCAGCAGCCGGTGGTCGGGAGCACTCAGGGGCGAGCAGTACTTC | CASSRWSGALRGEQYF
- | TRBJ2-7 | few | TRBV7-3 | TGTGCCAGCAGCTTAAGAGGGGGGGCGACCTTATACGAGCAGTACTTC | CASSLRGGATLYEQYF
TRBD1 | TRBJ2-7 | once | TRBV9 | TGTGCCAGCAGCGGGGGACAGGGCTCCTACGAGCAGTACTTC | CASSGGQGSYEQYF
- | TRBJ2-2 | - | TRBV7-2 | TGTGCCAGCAGCACCCTTCGGACGAGGGGCGGGGAGCTGTTTTTT | CASSTLRTRGGELFF
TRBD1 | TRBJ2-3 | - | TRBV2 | TGTGCCAGCAGTGGAGGACAGGGGCGAACAGATACGCAGTATTTT | CASSGGQGRTDTQYF
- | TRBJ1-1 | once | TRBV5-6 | TGTGCCAGCAGCTTAAAAGGTGTAGGCTTGAACACTGAAGCTTTCTTT | CASSLKGVGLNTEAFF
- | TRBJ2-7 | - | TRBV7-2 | TGTGCCAGCAGTCAAGACCCCCCCCAAACCTCTGGGCAGTACTTC | CASSQDPPQTSGQYF
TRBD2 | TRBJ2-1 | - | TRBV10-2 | TGCGCCAGCAGTGAGTGGGGACTAGCGGGAGTTCTAGTCGATGAGCAGTTCTTC | CASSEWGLAGVLVDEQFF
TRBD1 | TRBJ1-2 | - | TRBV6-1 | TGTGCCAGCAGTTTTATAGGGGGCGGTAATGGCTACACCTTC | CASSFIGGGNGYTF
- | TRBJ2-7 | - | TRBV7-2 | TGTGCCAGCAGCTTAGTAGTCCTCAGCGTCTCCTACGAGCAGTACTTC | CASSLVVLSVSYEQYF
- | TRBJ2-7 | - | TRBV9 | TGTGCCAGCAGCGTAGGCCCCGACATCGCCTACGAGCAGTACTTC | CASSVGPDIAYEQYF
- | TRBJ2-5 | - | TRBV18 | TGTGCCAGCTCCCCGTCAGGCGAGACCCAGTACTTC | CASSPSGETQYF
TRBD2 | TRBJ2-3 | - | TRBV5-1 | TGCGCCAGCAGCCAAGCGGGAGGGATAGATACGCAGTATTTT | CASSQAGGIDTQYF
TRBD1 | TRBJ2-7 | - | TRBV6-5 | TGTGCCAGCAGTTACGATTACAGGGGGACCTACGAGCAGTACTTC | CASSYDYRGTYEQYF
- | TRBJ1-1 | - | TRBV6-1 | TGTGCCAGCGGGGAGGGCACCTCGAACACTGAAGCCTTCTTT | CASGEGTSNTEAFF